The clone carrying this T cell receptor beta chain was seen a few times. Antigen specificity is unknown. These data belong to a study of T cells in Graves' hyperthyroidism and ophthalmopathy. Study-wide results and limits: Researchers found most expanded thyroid clonotypes above 0.001 in blood as well. Separation of ophthalmopathy from stable hyperthyroidism was achieved by a 13 V-J model.

For Graves' hyperthyroidism to be stable, ophthalmopathy could not progress within 18 months. CDR1 SGHRS and CDR2 YFSETQ come from the germline V gene. Trimming took 7 bases from V and 2 from J; bases not matched to a gene: 7. This CDR3 region has 14 residues. RNA transcripts served as the template for amplifying TCR beta CDR3 regions. The study used the HTBI primer set for a first-round RT-PCR of the TCR CDR3. A single record per CDR3 protein comes from TCRdb applying MiXCR to the multiplex PCR reads. This repertoire shows 450,000 to 700,000 distinct CDR3 sequences, more than 45% found once; its top ten account for roughly 8.2%.

Sequenced: peripheral blood or thyroid tissue (not recorded which). The chain employs TRBV5-1 and TRBJ2-5; TRBD1 matches 8 bases. The receptor was isolated from a woman between 18 and 29 years old with Graves' hyperthyroidism. CDR3 loop: CASAIGTGQETQYF. The CDR3 coding sequence is TGCGCCAGCGCTATAGGGACAGGTCAAGAGACCCAGTACTTC.